The sequence of this TCR beta chain was determined in a study of cytomegalovirus exposure and HLA in healthy donors. Overall study context: One earlier analysis, a look at around 180 million T cells, found around 110 million unique TCR beta sequences. Study-level points and caveats: Researchers catalogued about 150 TCR beta chains as cytomegalovirus-associated. The sole available immune exposure information was CMV serostatus.

On this clone itself: Its antigen is unidentified.

A multiplex PCR was run with 60 Vbeta primers and 13 Jbeta primers. Per the original methods: Unique TCR beta chains numbered approximately 76 million in a later analysis, with approximately 10 million shared. Assay: immunoSEQ multiplex PCR; the TCRdb copy retains only in-frame clones and omits some. The V and J calls and the clone size are those of that table, but D and trimming were determined from the DNA. In all, the sample yields 200,000 to 250,000 clones. The germline V and J ends were trimmed by 0 bases and 15 bases, with 12 bases remaining between them. The germline V gene encodes CDR1 MGHRA and CDR2 YSYEKL. The CDR3 length is 12 residues.

Sequencing was done on a sample of PBMCs. This rearrangement joins TRBV4-1 to TRBJ2-1, with a weak D call TRBD2 (5 bases). This TCR was sampled from a girl aged 2 to 10 in good health and CMV-seropositive. CDR3 residues: CASSQEYSEAFF. CDR3 coding DNA: TGCGCCAGCAGCCAAGAATATAGCGAGGCGTTCTTC.